The T cell receptor beta chain described here comes from a study of control samples from healthy donors and cancer patients. Only in-frame clones appear in the TCRdb table, and some are missing; sequencing was by immunoSEQ multiplex PCR. This table has roughly 30,000 clones, roughly nine tenths appearing once. This clone was detected once. The CDR3 is 16 amino acids. Looked up from germline, CDR1 is SEHNR and CDR2 is FQNEAQ (reference sequence). V shed 1 base and J 4 bases; nucleotides not matched to a gene: 5. What was sequenced was formalin-fixed, paraffin-embedded tissue. The rearrangement uses TRBV7-9 and TRBJ2-1, with 9 bases lining up with TRBD2. The clonotype comes from a female donor with melanoma. The CDR3 spells CASSLEGLAQYNEQFF. The CDR3 DNA reads TGTGCCAGCAGCTTAGAAGGACTAGCGCAATACAATGAGCAGTTCTTC. Full variable domain (outside the CDR3, taken from reference TRBV7-9 and TRBJ2-1): DTGVSQNPRHKITKRGQNVTFRCDPISEHNRLYWYRQTLGQGPEFLTYFQNEAQLEKSRLLSDRFSAERPKGSFSTLEIQRTEQGDSAMYLCASSLEGLAQYNEQFFGPGTRLTVL.